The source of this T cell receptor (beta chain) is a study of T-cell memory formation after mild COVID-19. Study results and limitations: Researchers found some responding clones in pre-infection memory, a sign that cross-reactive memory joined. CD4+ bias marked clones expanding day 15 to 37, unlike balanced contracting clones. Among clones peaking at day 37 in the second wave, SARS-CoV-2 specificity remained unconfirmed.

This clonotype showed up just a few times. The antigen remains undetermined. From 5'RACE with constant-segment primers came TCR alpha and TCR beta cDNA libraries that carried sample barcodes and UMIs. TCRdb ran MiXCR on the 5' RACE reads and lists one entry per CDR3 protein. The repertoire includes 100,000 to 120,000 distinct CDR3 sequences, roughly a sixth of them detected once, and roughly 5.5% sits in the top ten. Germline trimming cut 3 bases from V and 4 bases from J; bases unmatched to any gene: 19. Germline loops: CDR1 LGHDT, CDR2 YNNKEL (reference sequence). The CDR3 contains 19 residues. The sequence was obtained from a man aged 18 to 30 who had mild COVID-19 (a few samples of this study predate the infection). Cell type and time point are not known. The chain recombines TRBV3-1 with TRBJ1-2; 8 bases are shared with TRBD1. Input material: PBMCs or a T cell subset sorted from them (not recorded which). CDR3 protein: CASSHYWDRTTPGGYGYTF. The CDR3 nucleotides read TGTGCCAGCAGCCATTACTGGGACAGGACTACGCCCGGGGGCTATGGCTACACCTTC.